This passage covers 26 T cell receptor beta chains from one sample sequenced in a study of T cells after yellow fever vaccination (dated by TCRdb to the late 2010s). According to the study, the label for this sample's treatment or condition signals: live attenuated yellow fever vaccine strain. Receptors were amplified or captured by 5' RACE. This sample was sequenced with an Illumina HiSeq 2500. Clones were called with MiXCR by TCRdb after fastp trimmed the public reads at Q25, and only in-frame beta chains were retained. Rows merge per CDR3 protein into single entries with the most common DNA and genes. The sample includes approximately 510,000 distinct CDR3 sequences, with 20% to 25% observed a single time. The ten largest clones capture about 16% of the sample. The sample was PBMCs, taken roughly 20 days after the first yellow fever vaccination. Receptors originate from a man between 18 and 35 years old who received the YFV17D yellow fever vaccine.

With respect to this clonotype: It may be a read error: a sequence one base away is much more abundant. The conserved closing phenylalanine or tryptophan is absent in this CDR3, likely reflecting a read error. The rearrangement links TRBV5-6 to TRBJ2-3; D ambiguous. This CDR3 has 13 amino acids. Germline V lookup: CDR1 SGHDT, CDR2 YYEEEE. V lost 5 bases and J 1 base, leaving 8 bases between the germline ends. The CDR3 region is CASSTAGTDTQYY. The DNA of the CDR3 is TGTGCCAGCAGTACAGCCGGCACAGATACGCAGTATTAT.

The chain recombines TRBV7-8 with TRBJ1-6; D remains unclear. The germline V and J ends were trimmed by 5 bases and 7 bases, with 15 bases remaining between them. Germline V gives CDR1 SGHVS, CDR2 FQNEAQ. CDR3 length: 15 residues. CDR3 DNA: TGTGCCAGCAGCGGGAGCCGACTTGCGAATTCACCCCTCCACTTT. It specifies CASSGSRLANSPLHF.

The chain uses TRBV18 and TRBJ1-2, with 7 bases lining up with TRBD1. Trimming removed 3 bases from V and 5 bases from J; junction bases left unmatched: 12. From germline, CDR1 is KGHSH and CDR2 LQKENI. CDR3 length: 16 amino acids. CDR3 bases: TGTGCCAGCTCACCGCGGGACAGCTATGGACCATATGGCTACACCTTC. Protein: CASSPRDSYGPYGYTF.

This chain joins TRBV4-1 and TRBJ2-6; 8 positions match TRBD1. This CDR3 contains 17 residues. V shed 4 bases, J shed 2 bases, and the junction held 7 bases outside the gene matches. Per the germline V gene, CDR1 is MGHRA and CDR2 is YSYEKL. The DNA of the CDR3 is TGCGCCAGCAGCCCCGGGACAGGATATACTGGGGCCAACGTCCTGACTTTC. Its translation: CASSPGTGYTGANVLTF.

This clonotype showed up just a few times. The chain links TRBV20-1 to TRBJ2-5; D perhaps matches TRBD2 (6 bases). This CDR3 spans 15 amino acids. Trimming removed 0 bases from V and 5 bases from J, with 16 bases in between. Per the germline V gene, CDR1 is DFQATT and CDR2 is SNEGSKA (reference sequence). This CDR3 reads CSARDPGLFSETQYF. The CDR3 DNA reads as TGCAGTGCTAGAGATCCTGGACTATTCTCGGAGACCCAGTACTTC.

CDR3 sequence: CASSSRGTYNEQFF. The CDR3 DNA is TGTGCCAGCAGCTCTCGGGGTACCTACAATGAGCAGTTCTTC. The chain combines TRBV7-2 with TRBJ2-1, with D possibly being TRBD2 (5 bases). This CDR3 has 14 residues. V lost 4 bases, J lost 2 bases, and 9 bases lay in between. Germline values: CDR1 SGHTA, CDR2 FQGNSA.

This clonotype has only a few counts. This chain joins TRBV10-3 and TRBJ2-7, with D possibly being TRBD1 or TRBD2 (5 bases each). The V end lost 3 bases, the J end lost 3 bases, and 9 bases lay between the germline ends. The germline V gene has CDR1 ENHRY and CDR2 SYGVKD. This CDR3 is 13 amino acids long. In DNA, the CDR3 is TGTGCCATCAGTGAAGGTGGGGGCTACGAGCAGTACGTC. Translation gives CAISEGGGYEQYV.

This clonotype was observed a handful of times. The chain links TRBV28 to TRBJ1-5, with 8 bases matching TRBD1. The junction had 3 bases not matched to a gene; V was cut back by 2 bases and J by 3 bases. Germline V gives CDR1 MDHEN, CDR2 SYDVKM. The CDR3 extends over 15 amino acids. CDR3 sequence reads: CASSLRTGYNQPQHF. The DNA of the CDR3 is TGTGCCAGCAGTTTAAGGACAGGGTACAATCAGCCCCAGCATTTT.

This clonotype showed up just a few times. The V call is TRBV15, the J call TRBJ2-1; 7 nucleotides agree with TRBD1. CDR1 is LNHNV, CDR2 YYDKDF, per germline (reference sequence). The CDR3 length is 12 residues. The junction had 2 bases not matched to a gene; V was cut back by 8 bases and J by 4 bases. CDR3 in amino acids: CATGQDYNEQFF. The CDR3 DNA is TGTGCCACCGGACAGGATTACAATGAGCAGTTCTTC.

This clonotype was detected a few times. J is TRBJ2-4 and V is TRBV12-3 or TRBV12-4, with D perhaps matching TRBD1 (6 bases). The CDR3 totals 14 residues. Trimming cost V 9 bases and J 0 bases, with 12 bases left between them. The CDR3 region has the DNA TGTGCCAGTCGGACAGCTCTAGCCAAAAACATTCAGTACTTC. This codes for CASRTALAKNIQYF.

The CDR3 is CASSAPGQGYTEAFF. The CDR3 DNA reads TGTGCCAGCAGTGCGCCGGGACAGGGATACACTGAAGCTTTCTTT. V and J are TRBV6-1 and TRBJ1-1, with 9 bases aligning to TRBD1. The ends lost 4 bases at V and 3 bases at J; junction bases unmatched: 6. This CDR3 comprises 15 residues. CDR1 MNHNS and CDR2 SASEGT come from the germline V gene.

In this sample, this clonotype turned up a few times. The chain is built from TRBV6-5 and TRBJ2-7; TRBD1 matches at 8 bases. Trimming took 6 bases from V and 4 from J; bases not matched to a gene: 11. The CDR3 length is 15 residues. The V gene's germline CDR1 is MNHEY and CDR2 SVGAGI. In nucleotides, the CDR3 is TGTGCCAGCAGAGGGGAGACAGGGGCTGGGTACGAGCAGTACTTC. Its translation is CASRGETGAGYEQYF.

This clonotype was seen only a few times. V and J are TRBV20-1 and TRBJ2-1; possibly TRBD2 for D (6 bases). Trimming shortened V by 1 base and J by 5 bases, and 12 bases separated the two germline ends. CDR1 is DFQATT and CDR2 is SNEGSKA in the germline V gene (reference sequence). This CDR3 contains 14 residues. CDR3 protein: CSARVPGGDNEQFF. The CDR3 DNA reads TGCAGTGCTAGAGTACCCGGGGGTGACAATGAGCAGTTCTTC.

This clonotype was counted between two and nine times. The gene calls are TRBV7-9 and TRBJ2-1; the match to TRBD2 covers 7 bases. CDR1 SEHNR and CDR2 FQNEAQ come from the germline V gene (reference sequence). This CDR3 is 16 amino acids long. After removal of 8 bases from V and 8 bases from J, the junction contained 18 bases not matched to a gene. The CDR3 bases are TGTGCCAGCTTCCTAGGCCCAGTGCGGGGGAGGGATGAGCAGTTCTTC. It translates to CASFLGPVRGRDEQFF.

In its sample, this clonotype was seen many times. The chain employs TRBV7-3 and TRBJ1-1; D is uncertain. V lost 5 bases and J 10 bases, leaving 23 bases between the germline ends. The CDR3 is 15 amino acids. From germline, CDR1 is SGHTA and CDR2 FQGTGA. CDR3 region: CASSPDGKVGRRAFF. The CDR3 nucleotides read TGTGCCAGCAGCCCAGACGGGAAAGTGGGGAGGCGAGCTTTCTTT. Combining the CDR3 with reference TRBV7-3 and TRBJ1-1 gives the whole variable domain GAGVSQTPSNKVTEKGKYVELRCDPISGHTALYWYRQSLGQGPEFLIYFQGTGAADDSGLPNDRFFAVRPEGSVSTLKIQRTERGDSAVYLCASSPDGKVGRRAFFGQGTRLTVV.

This clonotype was counted between two and nine times. CDR3 sequence (DNA): TGTGCCAGCAGTCGCTCCAGGGGCTCCTATAATTCACCCCTCCACTTT. It yields the protein CASSRSRGSYNSPLHF. The chain couples TRBV6-2 or TRBV6-3 to TRBJ1-6, with D possibly TRBD1 on 6 matching bases. There are 16 residues in the CDR3. The germline V and J ends were trimmed by 5 bases and 0 bases, with 11 bases remaining between them. The germline gives CDR1 MNHEY, CDR2 SVGEGT.

This clonotype was observed many times. This chain connects TRBV5-6 to TRBJ1-1; D perhaps matches TRBD1 (5 bases). The CDR3 length is 15 residues. Germline loops: CDR1 SGHDT, CDR2 YYEEEE. With 0 bases removed from V and 8 bases from J, the gap between germline ends came to 17 bases. CDR3 amino acids: CASSLDRGRGAEAFF. Written as DNA, the CDR3 is TGTGCCAGCAGCTTGGATCGAGGGCGGGGCGCAGAAGCTTTCTTT.

This clonotype was picked up a small number of times. CDR3: CASNPDGTYEQYF. In nucleotides, the CDR3 is TGTGCCAGCAACCCCGACGGGACCTACGAGCAGTACTTC. V is TRBV12-3 or TRBV12-4 and J is TRBJ2-7, with D maybe TRBD2 (5 bases). There are 13 residues in the CDR3. The V gene lost 7 bases and the J gene lost 2 bases, with 12 bases spanning the gap.

This clonotype occurred a few times. This rearrangement joins TRBV7-2 to TRBJ2-2; D is unresolved. This CDR3 has 14 amino acids. The germline CDR1 and CDR2 sequences are SGHTA and FQGNSA. The germline V and J ends were trimmed by 0 bases and 3 bases, with 5 bases remaining between them. Here the CDR3 reads CASSLARYTGELFF. CDR3 in DNA: TGTGCCAGCAGCTTAGCGCGGTACACCGGGGAGCTGTTTTTT.

This chain uses TRBV11-2 with TRBJ1-1; D ambiguous. Trimming pared 2 bases from V and 2 bases from J, leaving 18 bases between. The V gene's germline CDR1 is SGHAT and CDR2 FQNNGV. The CDR3 runs 17 residues. CDR3 region: CASSLYPVAGRNTEAFF. CDR3 sequence (DNA): TGTGCCAGCAGCTTATATCCGGTTGCAGGACGAAACACTGAAGCTTTCTTT.

In its sample, this clonotype was seen a few times. V gene TRBV7-2 combines with J gene TRBJ1-1; D is undetermined. Germline values: CDR1 SGHTA, CDR2 FQGNSA. The CDR3 totals 15 residues. The V gene lost 4 bases and the J gene lost 4 bases, with 16 bases spanning the gap. CDR3 sequence reads: CASSSADIAGTEAFF. The DNA of the CDR3 is TGTGCCAGCAGCTCTGCGGATATAGCGGGCACTGAAGCTTTCTTT.

This clonotype has only a few counts. The gene calls are TRBV14 and TRBJ2-2; D not resolved. Trimming took 3 bases from V and 13 from J, leaving 15 bases between them. CDR1 and CDR2 from the germline V gene are SGHDN and FVKESK. The CDR3 consists of 13 residues. The CDR3 loop reads CASSQVANLPLFF. CDR3 nucleotides: TGTGCCAGCAGCCAGGTCGCAAACCTCCCGCTGTTTTTT.

This chain connects TRBV7-9 to TRBJ2-1, with TRBD2 as a possible D gene (5 bases). Trimming pared 4 bases from V and 0 bases from J, leaving 10 bases between. There are 15 residues in the CDR3. CDR1 SEHNR and CDR2 FQNEAQ come from the germline V gene (reference sequence). The CDR3: CASSSLESSYNEQFF. The DNA for the CDR3 is TGTGCCAGCAGCTCACTAGAAAGCTCCTACAATGAGCAGTTCTTC.

A few counts support this clonotype. V and J are TRBV4-3 and TRBJ1-2; 12 bases fit TRBD1. V shed 2 bases, J shed 7 bases, and the junction held 8 bases outside the gene matches. From germline, CDR1 is LGHNA and CDR2 YSLEER. The CDR3 has 16 amino acids. The CDR3 sequence is CASSQMEGQGASGYTF. In nucleotides, the CDR3 is TGCGCCAGCAGCCAAATGGAGGGACAGGGGGCGAGTGGCTACACCTTC.

The table lists this clonotype with a few counts. Germline is not matched at one junction end, which may reflect a read error. The rearrangement uses TRBV3-1 and TRBJ2-1; weak D call: TRBD2 (7 bases). From germline, CDR1 is LGHDT and CDR2 YNNKEL (reference sequence). This CDR3 is 14 amino acids long. Here the CDR3 DNA reads TGTGCCAGCAGCCAAGATTTCAGGGGCGGGGGAACAACGTTC. Amino acids: CASSQDFRGGGTTF.

This clonotype showed up many times. V and J are TRBV6-1 and TRBJ2-4; TRBD2 might be the D (6 bases). The length of the CDR3 is 14 residues. Trimming left V 7 bases short and J 6 bases short, with 16 bases between. CDR1 is MNHNS and CDR2 is SASEGT in the germline V gene. The CDR3 loop reads CASTTLMGGNIQYF. The CDR3 nucleotides are TGTGCCAGCACCACATTAATGGGAGGAAACATTCAGTACTTC.